The source of this T cell receptor (beta chain) is a study of PD-L1 blockade in urothelial cancer. Overall study context: About 85% of the roughly 29 patients comprised males who had bladder-origin urothelial cancer.

Assay: immunoSEQ multiplex PCR; the TCRdb copy retains only in-frame clones and omits some. The sample holds some 28,000 clones; 75% to 90% are singletons and the top ten take about 2%. Germline CDR1 SGHDT, CDR2 YYEEEE. The CDR3 length is 18 residues. Trimming removed 3 bases at V and 0 bases at J, with 16 bases between. The receptor comes from a man in his fifties or sixties with urothelial cancer. The chain joins TRBV5-6 to TRBJ2-6; possible D gene TRBD1, 6 bases. Material: PBMCs, obtained around atezolizumab (anti-PD-L1) treatment. CDR3 DNA: TGTGCCAGCAGCTCTACTGGACAGTACCTCTCTGGGGCCAACGTCCTGACTTTC. Translation: CASSSTGQYLSGANVLTF.